The 11 T cell receptor beta chains below come from one sample, sequenced in a study of PD-L1 blockade in urothelial cancer. Data came from immunoSEQ multiplex PCR; TCRdb stores just in-frame clones and leaves some out. The sample holds around 30,000 clones; around four fifths are singletons and the top ten take 2.5% to 3.5%. The time point: peripheral blood 6 weeks after treatment start. The starting material was PBMCs, obtained around atezolizumab (anti-PD-L1) treatment. The source of these receptors is a man between 65 and 85 years old with urothelial cancer.

This clone was observed once. The genes are TRBV10-1 and TRBJ1-1; D gene ambiguous. In germline, CDR1 is WNHNN, CDR2 SYGVQD (reference sequence). This CDR3 has 12 amino acids. V was pared by 11 bases and J by 1 base, with 11 bases between. Here the CDR3 reads CAGGLRNTEAFF. CDR3 DNA sequence: TGCGCCGGCGGCCTCAGGAACACTGAAGCTTTCTTT.

The rearrangement joins TRBV29-1 to TRBJ2-3, with 11 bases identical to TRBD1. The V and J ends lost 6 bases and 3 bases, in that order; junction bases with no gene match: 2. This CDR3 contains 13 residues. Germline assignment: CDR1 SQVTM and CDR2 ANQGSEA. The CDR3 is CSVGQGGTDTQYF. For the CDR3, the DNA is TGCAGCGTGGGACAGGGGGGAACAGATACGCAGTATTTT.

The CDR3 loop reads CASSLAGDTQYF. DNA for the CDR3: TGCGCCAGCAGCCTAGCGGGAGATACGCAGTATTTT. J is TRBJ2-3 and V is TRBV4-3; 7 nucleotides agree with TRBD2. V trimming: 4 bases; J trimming: 5 bases; junction bases outside the gene matches: 0. The CDR3 contains 12 residues. CDR1 is LGHNA, CDR2 YSLEER, per germline.

The sample holds one count of this clone. This chain connects TRBV19 to TRBJ2-3; D is perhaps TRBD2 (6 bases). From germline, CDR1 is LNHDA and CDR2 SQIVND (reference sequence). The CDR3 is 13 residues long. V lost 6 bases to trimming and J lost 5 bases, with 12 bases between them. The CDR3 loop is CASRISSVDTQYF. The CDR3 DNA is TGTGCCAGTAGAATCTCTAGCGTAGATACGCAGTATTTT.

The rearrangement links TRBV10-1 to TRBJ2-5; a weak D match, TRBD2 (7 bases). CDR1 WNHNN and CDR2 SYGVQD come from the germline V gene (reference sequence). Between the trimmed V and J ends, which lost 7 bases and 5 bases, there was a span of 14 bases. The CDR3 runs 13 residues. The CDR3 loop reads CASILGGAETQYF. CDR3 in DNA: TGCGCCAGCATCCTGGGGGGGGCGGAGACCCAGTACTTC.

The chain combines TRBV20-1 with TRBJ2-7, with TRBD1 as a possible D gene (6 bases). Germline loops: CDR1 DFQATT, CDR2 SNEGSKA (reference sequence). The CDR3 runs to 11 residues. Trimming stripped 4 bases from V and 2 bases from J, with 6 bases between. The DNA of the CDR3 is TGCAGTGCTACAGGGGCCTACGAGCAGTACTTC. Encoded protein: CSATGAYEQYF.

This clone has only one observation. V is TRBV7-9 and J is TRBJ1-2; no reliable D call. The CDR3 has 14 amino acids. Germline CDR1 SEHNR, CDR2 FQNEAQ (reference sequence). V was pared by 1 base and J by 8 bases, with 14 bases between. CDR3 sequence (DNA): TGTGCCAGCAGCTTAGGCTCGGTCTACTGGGGCTACACCTTC. As protein: CASSLGSVYWGYTF.

The chain recombines TRBV15 with TRBJ2-7, with a possible D match to TRBD1 (6 bases). Trimming pared 1 base from V and 1 base from J, leaving 8 bases between. Germline V gives CDR1 LNHNV, CDR2 YYDKDF (reference sequence). The CDR3 is made up of 14 amino acids. CDR3 nucleotides: TGTGCCACCAGCAGAGGAACAGGGTCCTACGAGCAGTACTTC. Translating gives CATSRGTGSYEQYF.

CDR3 sequence reads: CASRPGLAGGTKFF. The CDR3 DNA reads as TGTGCCAGCAGACCGGGACTAGCGGGAGGAACCAAGTTCTTC. The chain combines TRBV28 with TRBJ2-1; 15 nucleotides align to TRBD2. V trimming: 6 bases; J trimming: 14 bases; junction bases outside the gene matches: 8. CDR1 and CDR2 (germline): MDHEN, SYDVKM. This CDR3 contains 14 residues.

The chain has TRBV7-3 and TRBJ1-1, with D perhaps matching TRBD1 (5 bases). CDR3 length: 13 amino acids. The V gene's germline CDR1 is SGHTA and CDR2 FQGTGA. With 4 bases removed from V and 3 bases from J, the gap between germline ends came to 9 bases. DNA for the CDR3: TGTGCCAGCAGCTCCGGGGGGTACACTGAAGCTTTCTTT. The encoded protein is CASSSGGYTEAFF.

CDR3 sequence reads: CASSRIAGKGSYEQYF. The CDR3 nucleotides are TGCGCCAGCAGCCGGATAGCAGGGAAGGGCTCCTACGAGCAGTACTTC. This rearrangement joins TRBV4-3 to TRBJ2-7; possible D gene TRBD1, 5 bases. This CDR3 contains 16 residues. Germline CDR1 is LGHNA and CDR2 is YSLEER. Trimming took 4 bases from V and 0 from J, leaving 16 bases between them.